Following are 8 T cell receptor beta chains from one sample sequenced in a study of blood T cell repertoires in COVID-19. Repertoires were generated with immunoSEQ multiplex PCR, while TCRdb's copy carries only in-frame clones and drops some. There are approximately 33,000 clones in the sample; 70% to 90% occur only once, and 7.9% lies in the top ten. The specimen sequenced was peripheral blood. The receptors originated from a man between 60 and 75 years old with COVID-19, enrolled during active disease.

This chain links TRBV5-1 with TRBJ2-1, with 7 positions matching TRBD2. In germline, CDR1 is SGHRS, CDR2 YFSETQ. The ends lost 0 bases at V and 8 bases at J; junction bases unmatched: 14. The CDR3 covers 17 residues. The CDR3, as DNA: TGCGCCAGCAGCTTGGGTTTGAGCGGGACGAGATCAGATGAGCAGTTCTTC. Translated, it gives CASSLGLSGTRSDEQFF. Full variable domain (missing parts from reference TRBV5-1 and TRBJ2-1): KAGVTQTPRYLIKTRGQQVTLSCSPISGHRSVSWYQQTPGQGLQFLFEYFSETQRNKGNFPGRFSGRQFSNSRSEMNVSTLELGDSALYLCASSLGLSGTRSDEQFFGPGTRLTVL.

The CDR3 nucleotides are TGTGCCAGCAGCCGCGAACTTGGGACAGAGAGTACCGGGGAGCTGTTTTTT. Amino acids: CASSRELGTESTGELFF. This sequence joins TRBV7-9 and TRBJ2-2; TRBD1 matches at 7 bases. In germline, CDR1 is SEHNR, CDR2 FQNEAQ (reference sequence). Trimming took 5 bases from V and 5 from J; bases not matched to a gene: 14. The CDR3 has 17 amino acids.

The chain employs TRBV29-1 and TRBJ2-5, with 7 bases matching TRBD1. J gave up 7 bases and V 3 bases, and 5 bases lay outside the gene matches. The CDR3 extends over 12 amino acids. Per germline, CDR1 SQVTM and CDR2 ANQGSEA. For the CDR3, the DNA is TGCAGCGTTGAGGGGACAGCTGGGACCCAGTACTTC. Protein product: CSVEGTAGTQYF.

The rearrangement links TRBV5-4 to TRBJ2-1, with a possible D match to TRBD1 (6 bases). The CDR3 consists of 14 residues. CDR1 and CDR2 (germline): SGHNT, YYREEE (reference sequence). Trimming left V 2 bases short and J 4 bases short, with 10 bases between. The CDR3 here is CASSFGDKYNEQFF. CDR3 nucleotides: TGTGCCAGCAGCTTCGGGGACAAATACAATGAGCAGTTCTTC.

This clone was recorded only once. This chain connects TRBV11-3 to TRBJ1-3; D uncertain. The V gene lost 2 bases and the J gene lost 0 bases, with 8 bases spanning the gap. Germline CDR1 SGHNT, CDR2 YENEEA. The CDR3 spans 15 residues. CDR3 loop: CASSLRQASGNTIYF. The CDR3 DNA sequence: TGTGCCAGCAGCTTACGTCAGGCCTCTGGAAACACCATATATTTT. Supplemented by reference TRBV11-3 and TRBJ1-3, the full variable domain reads EAGVVQSPRYKIIEKKQPVAFWCNPISGHNTLYWYLQNLGQGPELLIRYENEEAVDDSQLPKDRFSAERLKGVDSTLKIQPAELGDSAVYLCASSLRQASGNTIYFGEGSWLTVV.

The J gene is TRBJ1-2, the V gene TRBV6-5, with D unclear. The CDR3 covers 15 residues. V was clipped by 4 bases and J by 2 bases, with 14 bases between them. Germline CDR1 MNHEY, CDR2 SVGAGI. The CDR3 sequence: CASSLAGRANYGYTF. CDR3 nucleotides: TGTGCCAGCAGTTTGGCCGGGAGGGCAAACTATGGCTACACCTTC.

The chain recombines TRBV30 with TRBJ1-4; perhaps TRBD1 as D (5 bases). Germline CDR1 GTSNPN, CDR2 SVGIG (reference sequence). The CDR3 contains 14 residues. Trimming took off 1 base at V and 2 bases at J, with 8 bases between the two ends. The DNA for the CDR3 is TGTGCCTGGAGTGAAGGGGTGACTAATGAAAAACTGTTTTTT. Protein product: CAWSEGVTNEKLFF.

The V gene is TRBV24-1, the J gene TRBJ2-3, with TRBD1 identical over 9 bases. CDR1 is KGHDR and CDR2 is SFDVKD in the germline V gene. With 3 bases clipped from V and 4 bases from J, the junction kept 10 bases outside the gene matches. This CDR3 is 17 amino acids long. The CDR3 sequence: CATSDGFGTGLSDTQYF. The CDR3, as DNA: TGTGCCACCAGTGATGGGTTCGGGACAGGGCTATCAGATACGCAGTATTTT.